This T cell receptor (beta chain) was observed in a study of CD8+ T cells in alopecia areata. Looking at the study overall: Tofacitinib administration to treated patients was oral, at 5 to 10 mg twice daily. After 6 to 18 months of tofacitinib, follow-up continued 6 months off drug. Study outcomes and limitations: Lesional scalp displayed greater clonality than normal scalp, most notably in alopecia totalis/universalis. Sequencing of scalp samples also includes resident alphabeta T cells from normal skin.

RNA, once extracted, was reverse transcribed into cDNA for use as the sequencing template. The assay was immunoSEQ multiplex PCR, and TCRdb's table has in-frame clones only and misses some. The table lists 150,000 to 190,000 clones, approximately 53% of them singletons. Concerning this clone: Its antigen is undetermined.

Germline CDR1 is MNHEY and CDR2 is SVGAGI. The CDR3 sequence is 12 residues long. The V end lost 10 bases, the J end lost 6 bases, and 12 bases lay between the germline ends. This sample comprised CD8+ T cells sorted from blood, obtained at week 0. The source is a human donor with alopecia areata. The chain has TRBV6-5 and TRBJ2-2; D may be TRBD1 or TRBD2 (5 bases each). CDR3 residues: CATSEGSGELFF. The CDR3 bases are TGTGCCACTTCAGAGGGGTCCGGGGAGCTGTTTTTT.